This T cell receptor beta chain appears in the sequencing data of a study of monozygotic twins with inflammatory bowel disease. Without any T cell sorting, total RNA was isolated from whole blood. Reprocessing the 5' RACE reads, TCRdb reports a single entry for every CDR3 protein and omits DNA. In total, the table holds roughly 330,000 distinct CDR3 sequences. The germline V gene has CDR1 MDHEN and CDR2 SYDVKM. The CDR3 extends over 15 amino acids. The chain joins TRBV28 to TRBJ2-7; TCRdb designates TRBD2, a call that cannot be tested without DNA. The sample comprised blood. This sequence was found in a human donor with ulcerative colitis or Crohn's disease, or a healthy co-twin of an affected twin (not recorded which). The CDR3 here is CASSSSGGGSYEQYF.